The rows below give T cell receptor beta chains drawn from one sample of a study of T cell responses to AZD1222 COVID-19 vaccine. TCRdb's table, derived via immunoSEQ multiplex PCR, lists solely in-frame clones and lacks some. The sample yields roughly 100,000 clones, almost 90% seen once. The sequenced sample was peripheral blood, obtained on day 0 of AZD1222 vaccination. The source is an adult in good health. Both conserved end residues are part of each CDR3. D genes are given only for firm matches. The size field is filled for only some rows; it gives once, few, many or a size class.

J,D,V,size,CDR3,DNA
TRBJ1-3,-,TRBV19,-,CASVVGGATGNTIYF,TGTGCCAGTGTGGTAGGGGGGGCGACTGGAAACACCATATATTTT
TRBJ1-2,-,TRBV5-1,-,CASSLVEGFGYTF,TGCGCCAGCAGCTTGGTTGAAGGCTTTGGCTACACCTTC
TRBJ2-6,TRBD1,TRBV28,once,CASSSSTGGPGANVLTF,TGTGCCAGCAGTTCCTCGACAGGGGGGCCTGGGGCCAACGTCCTGACTTTC
TRBJ1-5,-,TRBV7-2,-,CASSFGGREPQHF,TGTGCCAGCAGCTTCGGGGGGAGGGAGCCCCAGCATTTT
TRBJ1-2,TRBD1,TRBV28,-,CASTPGGAQLNGYTF,TGTGCCAGCACTCCAGGGGGGGCCCAACTAAATGGCTACACCTTC
TRBJ2-7,-,TRBV5-6,-,CASSLVGVYEQYF,TGTGCCAGCAGCTTGGTGGGGGTATACGAGCAGTACTTC
TRBJ1-1,TRBD1,TRBV5-1,-,CASSWNRGLEDTEAFF,TGCGCCAGCAGCTGGAACAGGGGGCTGGAGGACACTGAAGCTTTCTTT
TRBJ2-7,TRBD2,TRBV9,-,CASSRGLAGLGDEQYF,TGTGCCAGCAGCCGGGGCCTAGCGGGATTAGGCGACGAGCAGTACTTC
TRBJ2-7,-,TRBV21-1,-,CASSKGSGRSYEQYF,TGTGCCAGCAGCAAAGGTAGCGGGCGCTCCTACGAGCAGTACTTC
TRBJ1-2,TRBD1,TRBV5-1,once,CASSLLGQGDYGYTF,TGCGCCAGCAGCTTGTTAGGACAGGGGGACTATGGCTACACCTTC
TRBJ1-3,-,TRBV19,-,CASSLTGISGNTIYF,TGTGCCAGTAGTTTGACAGGCATCTCTGGAAACACCATATATTTT
TRBJ2-3,-,TRBV6-4,-,CASSVLARANTQYF,TGTGCCAGCAGTGTCCTAGCCAGGGCAAATACGCAGTATTTT
TRBJ2-1,TRBD2,TRBV2,-,CASSDRLGGRAAYNEQFF,TGTGCCAGCAGTGACAGGCTTGGTGGGAGGGCCGCGTACAATGAGCAGTTCTTC
TRBJ1-5,-,TRBV4-2,-,CASSQDPGGYSNQPQHF,TGTGCCAGCAGCCAAGATCCTGGCGGTTATAGCAATCAGCCCCAGCATTTT
TRBJ2-7,-,TRBV5-8,-,CASSLGWEGGEQYF,TGTGCCAGCAGCTTGGGTTGGGAAGGCGGGGAGCAGTACTTC
TRBJ2-7,-,TRBV30,-,CAWRPRGRGRYEQYF,TGTGCCTGGAGACCCCGCGGTAGGGGACGCTACGAGCAGTACTTC
TRBJ1-2,-,TRBV11-2,-,CASSLDPLQPKGYTF,TGTGCCAGCAGCTTAGATCCTTTACAGCCGAAGGGCTACACCTTC
TRBJ2-2,-,TRBV30,-,CAWSVINTGELFF,TGTGCCTGGAGTGTAATAAACACCGGGGAGCTGTTTTTT
TRBJ2-7,-,TRBV11-3,-,CASSPGQGGNYEQYF,TGTGCCAGCAGCCCCGGACAGGGAGGGAACTACGAGCAGTACTTC
TRBJ1-2,-,TRBV7-2,once,CASSLEGNILVGGYTF,TGTGCCAGCAGCTTAGAGGGGAACATTTTGGTTGGTGGCTACACCTTC
TRBJ2-5,TRBD1,TRBV9,-,CASSVGQGQETQYF,TGTGCCAGCAGCGTAGGACAGGGACAAGAGACCCAGTACTTC
TRBJ2-7,-,TRBV4-2,-,CASSQVAVTYEQYF,TGTGCCAGCAGCCAAGTTGCTGTTACCTACGAGCAGTACTTC
TRBJ1-2,TRBD1,TRBV6-6,once,CASSTGGADYGYTF,TGTGCCAGCAGTACAGGGGGCGCAGACTATGGCTACACCTTC
TRBJ1-2,-,TRBV25-1,few,CASSERGRPRDYTF,TGTGCCAGCAGTGAACGGGGTAGGCCACGAGACTACACCTTC
TRBJ1-2,-,TRBV3-1/TRBV3-2,few,CASSRTTGGYTF,TGTGCCAGCAGCCGGACGACCGGGGGCTACACCTTC
TRBJ2-3,TRBD2,TRBV5-4,once,CASSLAGGRTDTQYF,TGTGCCAGCAGCTTAGCGGGGGGTCGCACAGATACGCAGTATTTT
TRBJ2-7,TRBD2,TRBV7-9,-,CASSPSGSDEQYF,TGTGCCAGCAGCCCTAGCGGGAGTGACGAGCAGTACTTC
TRBJ2-2,TRBD1,TRBV5-6,-,CASKTGGYTGELFF,TGTGCCAGCAAGACAGGGGGCTACACCGGGGAGCTGTTTTTT
TRBJ2-1,-,TRBV5-1,once,CASSPSGIGGNEQFF,TGCGCCAGCAGCCCTTCCGGGATAGGAGGTAATGAGCAGTTCTTC
TRBJ1-3,TRBD1,TRBV2,-,CASSVQGASGNTIYF,TGTGCCAGCAGTGTTCAGGGGGCCTCTGGAAACACCATATATTTT
TRBJ2-1,-,TRBV12-3/TRBV12-4,-,CASSPGIRNEQFF,TGTGCCAGCAGCCCCGGGATCCGGAATGAGCAGTTCTTC
TRBJ2-1,-,TRBV5-1,-,CASSLKGPNNEQFF,TGCGCCAGCAGCTTAAAGGGGCCGAACAATGAGCAGTTCTTC
TRBJ2-2,TRBD2,TRBV5-1,-,CASSLAGESSGELFF,TGCGCCAGCAGCTTAGCGGGAGAATCGAGCGGGGAGCTGTTTTTT
TRBJ2-2,TRBD2,TRBV10-2,-,CARCGRGRAGWNTGELFF,TGCGCCCGCTGTGGGCGGGGGAGGGCCGGTTGGAACACCGGGGAGCTGTTTTTT
TRBJ2-7,TRBD1,TRBV5-4,-,CASSFRDRGQEQYF,TGTGCCAGCAGCTTCCGGGACAGGGGGCAAGAGCAGTACTTC
TRBJ2-1,TRBD2,TRBV4-1,-,CASSQFQLAATVVGSEQFF,TGCGCCAGCAGCCAATTTCAGCTAGCGGCCACGGTTGTGGGGAGTGAGCAGTTCTTC
TRBJ1-1,-,TRBV7-9,-,CASSRVGDTEAFF,TGTGCCAGCAGCAGGGTGGGGGACACTGAAGCTTTCTTT
TRBJ1-2,-,TRBV12-3/TRBV12-4,-,CASRFRGGYTF,TGTGCCAGCAGATTCAGGGGTGGCTACACCTTC
TRBJ1-1,-,TRBV5-1,-,CASSAGHAGAEAFF,TGCGCCAGCAGCGCGGGACACGCGGGCGCTGAAGCTTTCTTT
TRBJ1-5,-,TRBV19,-,CASSTQSGPQHF,TGTGCCAGTAGTACCCAAAGTGGGCCCCAGCATTTT
TRBJ2-2,-,TRBV5-6,-,CASSSDPPGANTGELFF,TGTGCCAGCAGCTCGGACCCACCGGGGGCGAACACCGGGGAGCTGTTTTTT
TRBJ2-4,-,TRBV25-1,-,CASSEQGNLKNIQYF,TGTGCCAGCAGTGAACAGGGGAATCTCAAAAACATTCAGTACTTC